These 32 T cell receptor beta chains were sequenced from one sample in a study of neurological immune-mediated disorders. Via MiXCR, TCRdb re-called the 5' RACE reads, giving one row per CDR3 protein. This table has some 60,000 distinct CDR3 sequences, 2% to 3% appearing once. The sequenced sample consisted of PBMCs. Every receptor here comes from a man aged 50 to 60 with multiple sclerosis.

This clonotype was seen repeatedly, ten times or more. The chain links TRBV12-3 or TRBV12-4 to TRBJ1-2; D possibly corresponds to TRBD1 (5 bases). The germline V and J ends were trimmed by 6 bases and 5 bases, with 22 bases remaining between them. The CDR3 has 16 amino acids. CDR3 sequence reads: CASRTSLWGGSYGYTF. In DNA, the CDR3 is TGTGCCAGCAGAACAAGCCTCTGGGGGGGAAGTTATGGCTACACCTTC.

This clonotype appeared many times. This chain joins TRBV20-1 and TRBJ2-1; 8 bases line up with TRBD2. With 0 bases clipped from V and 7 bases from J, the junction kept 11 bases outside the gene matches. Germline lookup yields CDR1 DFQATT and CDR2 SNEGSKA (reference sequence). This CDR3 has 16 amino acids. The CDR3 nucleotides are TGCAGTGCTAGAGATCAGGCAGGACTAGCATCAAATGAGCAGTTCTTC. It yields the protein CSARDQAGLASNEQFF.

In this sample, this clonotype turned up many times. V is TRBV12-3 or TRBV12-4 and J is TRBJ2-1, with 10 bases matching TRBD2. The CDR3 has 12 residues. V lost 6 bases and J lost 10; bases outside the gene matches: 3. The CDR3 sequence: CASSKGLAEQFF. In DNA, the CDR3 is TGTGCCAGCAGCAAGGGACTAGCGGAGCAGTTCTTC.

This clonotype was detected many times. The rearrangement links TRBV20-1 to TRBJ2-3; unclear D gene. CDR3 size: 12 residues. The germline V gene encodes CDR1 DFQATT and CDR2 SNEGSKA (reference sequence). Trimming pared 1 base from V and 6 bases from J, leaving 8 bases between. The DNA of the CDR3 is TGCAGTGCTAGAGTTCATTCGGATACGCAGTATTTT. As protein: CSARVHSDTQYF.

Many counts were recorded for this clonotype. The genes are TRBV5-1 and TRBJ2-7; D ambiguous. Looked up from germline, CDR1 is SGHRS and CDR2 is YFSETQ. V shed 4 bases and J shed 3 bases, with 5 bases lying between them. The CDR3 runs 11 residues. The CDR3 DNA is TGCGCCAGCAGCGTCGACTACGAGCAGTACTTC. Translation gives CASSVDYEQYF.

The rearrangement joins TRBV10-1 to TRBJ1-1, with D hard to call. The CDR3 is made up of 12 amino acids. V lost 8 bases, J lost 4 bases, and 11 bases lay in between. Germline V gene lookup returns CDR1 WNHNN and CDR2 SYGVQD (reference sequence). The CDR3 nucleotides read TGCGCCAGCTCAGATGACACCACTGAAGCTTTCTTT. This codes for CASSDDTTEAFF.

This clonotype is medium-sized within its sample. The genes are TRBV7-2 and TRBJ1-1, with D unresolved. With 6 bases removed from V and 1 base from J, the gap between germline ends came to 9 bases. Germline loops: CDR1 SGHTA, CDR2 FQGNSA. The CDR3 contains 13 residues. The DNA of the CDR3 is TGTGCCAGCAGTTCTACAGAGAACACTGAAGCTTTCTTT. Its protein is CASSSTENTEAFF.

This clonotype was counted ten times or more. The chain recombines TRBV7-8 with TRBJ1-5; D is unresolved. Germline V gives CDR1 SGHVS, CDR2 FQNEAQ. Trimming removed 5 bases from V and 7 bases from J, with 21 bases in between. CDR3 length equals 16 residues. CDR3 residues: CASSLGGGGPGQPQHF. The CDR3 DNA is TGTGCCAGCAGCCTAGGAGGTGGCGGTCCGGGACAGCCCCAGCATTTT.

With respect to this clonotype: A much larger clone differs by one base, so this may be a read error. V is TRBV27 and J is TRBJ2-7, with D possibly being TRBD2 (6 bases). V lost 6 bases to trimming and J lost 7 bases, with 16 bases between them. Germline lookup yields CDR1 MNHEY and CDR2 SMNVEV (reference sequence). The CDR3 runs 13 residues. The CDR3 coding sequence is TGTGCCAGCAGCGTCCGAGCGGGCAAAGAGCAGTACTTC. It yields the protein CASSVRAGKEQYF.

This clonotype came up many times. A read error is likely, as this CDR3 ends without the conserved phenylalanine or tryptophan. The chain has TRBV4-3 and TRBJ1-6; 7 positions agree with TRBD1. Trimming took 1 base from V and 9 from J; bases not matched to a gene: 6. Germline assignment: CDR1 LGHNA and CDR2 YSLEER. CDR3 length: 15 residues. CDR3 loop: CASSQADRVGSPLHC. For the CDR3, the DNA is TGCGCCAGCAGCCAAGCCGACAGGGTCGGTTCACCCCTCCACTGT.

This clonotype came up many times. This rearrangement joins TRBV20-1 to TRBJ2-5; D not certain. There are 14 residues in the CDR3. Per germline, CDR1 DFQATT and CDR2 SNEGSKA (reference sequence). The V end was cut by 0 bases, the J end by 2 bases, with 10 bases between. CDR3 sequence (DNA): TGCAGTGCTAGAGATATTATGGTACAAGAGACCCAGTACTTC. Translated, it gives CSARDIMVQETQYF.

This clonotype was picked up many times. The chain recombines TRBV5-6 with TRBJ2-5; D tentatively reads TRBD1 or TRBD2 (5 bases each). Trimming cost V 0 bases and J 4 bases, with 13 bases left between them. Germline V gives CDR1 SGHDT, CDR2 YYEEEE. The CDR3 contains 15 residues. Here the CDR3 DNA reads TGTGCCAGCAGCTTGGCCCCGGGGCTTGGAGAGACCCAGTACTTC. This gives the protein CASSLAPGLGETQYF. Full variable domain (outside the CDR3, taken from reference TRBV5-6 and TRBJ2-5): DAGVTQSPTHLIKTRGQQVTLRCSPKSGHDTVSWYQQALGQGPQFIFQYYEEEERQRGNFPDRFSGHQFPNYSSELNVNALLLGDSALYLCASSLAPGLGETQYFGPGTRLLVL.

This clonotype was picked up many times. V gene TRBV12-3 or TRBV12-4 combines with J gene TRBJ2-5; 7 nucleotides match TRBD1. CDR3 length: 14 residues. V gave up 2 bases and J gave up 5 bases; unmatched junction bases: 5. CDR3 in amino acids: CASSLRGLVETQYF. Here the CDR3 DNA reads TGTGCCAGCAGTTTAAGGGGGCTGGTGGAGACCCAGTACTTC.

This clonotype was seen at least ten times. The chain carries TRBV9 and TRBJ1-3, with a weak D call TRBD1 (6 bases). The CDR3 has 15 residues. Germline V gives CDR1 SGDLS, CDR2 YYNGEE. V shed 0 bases and J shed 3 bases, with 10 bases lying between them. The CDR3: CASSVEAGVGNTIYF. CDR3 coding DNA: TGTGCCAGCAGCGTAGAGGCAGGGGTTGGAAACACCATATATTTT.

This clonotype was observed many times. This sequence joins TRBV12-3 or TRBV12-4 and TRBJ1-5; 9 bases fit TRBD1. The length of the CDR3 is 16 residues. Trimming at V came to 6 bases and at J to 1 base, leaving 7 bases not matched to a gene. This CDR3 reads CASSSGQGQSNQPQHF. CDR3 coding DNA: TGTGCCAGCAGCTCGGGACAGGGTCAAAGCAATCAGCCCCAGCATTTT.

This clonotype showed up many times. The rearrangement uses TRBV12-3 or TRBV12-4 and TRBJ2-2; D possibly matches TRBD1 or TRBD2 (5 bases each). V was pared by 3 bases and J by 3 bases, with 17 bases between. The CDR3 has 17 amino acids. The CDR3 DNA reads as TGTGCCAGCAGTTTCCAGGGCTGGGGGACGGACACCGGGGAGCTGTTTTTT. Its protein product is CASSFQGWGTDTGELFF.

This sequence joins TRBV7-2 and TRBJ2-7, with D unresolved. Germline V gene lookup returns CDR1 SGHTA and CDR2 FQGNSA. Deletions cut 1 base from V and 5 bases from J, with 9 bases between. This CDR3 comprises 13 residues. Here the CDR3 reads CASSLVGGNEQYF. CDR3 DNA: TGTGCCAGCAGCTTAGTTGGTGGCAACGAGCAGTACTTC.

This clonotype was picked up many times. This chain joins TRBV20-1 and TRBJ2-7, with 11 bases identical to TRBD2. V trimming: 3 bases; J trimming: 0 bases; junction bases outside the gene matches: 4. This CDR3 is 15 amino acids long. Germline loops: CDR1 DFQATT, CDR2 SNEGSKA (reference sequence). Here the CDR3 reads CSASPLAGGSYEQYF. The CDR3 bases are TGCAGTGCTAGTCCTCTAGCGGGGGGCTCCTACGAGCAGTACTTC.

This clonotype was recorded at least ten times. The gene calls are TRBV27 and TRBJ1-2; tentative D call: TRBD1 (5 bases). Germline V gene data show CDR1 as MNHEY and CDR2 as SMNVEV (reference sequence). The ends were cut back, 5 bases at V and 4 bases at J, with 14 bases in the middle. The CDR3 extends over 14 amino acids. CDR3 residues: CASSPAGFLYGYTF. In DNA, the CDR3 is TGTGCCAGCAGTCCGGCAGGGTTCCTCTATGGCTACACCTTC.

The table lists this clonotype with many counts. V is TRBV20-1 and J is TRBJ1-2; D is uncertain. The CDR3 length is 11 residues. Per the germline V gene, CDR1 is DFQATT and CDR2 is SNEGSKA (reference sequence). Trimming took 1 base from V and 5 from J, leaving 5 bases between them. CDR3 region: CSARVGYGYTF. CDR3 nucleotides: TGCAGTGCTAGAGTAGGGTATGGCTACACCTTC.

In its sample, this clonotype was seen many times. CDR3 sequence reads: CASRSGQGEKEKLFF. As DNA, the CDR3 is TGTGCCAGCAGGTCCGGGCAGGGTGAGAAAGAAAAACTGTTTTTT. The genes are TRBV12-3 or TRBV12-4 and TRBJ1-4, with a possible D match to TRBD1 (5 bases). There are 15 residues in the CDR3. Trimming stripped 6 bases from V and 8 bases from J, with 19 bases between.

Many counts were recorded for this clonotype. This rearrangement joins TRBV4-3 to TRBJ1-5; a possible D gene is TRBD1 (5 bases). The CDR3 runs 16 residues. V dropped 0 bases and J dropped 1 base, with 10 bases sitting between them. The V gene's germline CDR1 is LGHNA and CDR2 YSLEER. CDR3 protein: CASSQDRGGSNQPQHF. CDR3 nucleotide sequence: TGCGCCAGCAGCCAAGATCGGGGGGGAAGCAATCAGCCCCAGCATTTT.

This clonotype was picked up many times. This chain links TRBV18 with TRBJ1-1, with a tentative D call TRBD1 (5 bases). CDR1 KGHSH and CDR2 LQKENI come from the germline V gene. This CDR3 region has 14 residues. Between the trimmed V and J ends, which lost 4 bases and 1 base, there was a span of 10 bases. CDR3 DNA sequence: TGTGCCAGCTCACGACAGAGTTCGAACACTGAAGCTTTCTTT. Its translation is CASSRQSSNTEAFF.

This clonotype came up many times. This sequence joins TRBV5-1 and TRBJ2-4, with 7 bases fitting TRBD1. Germline CDR1 SGHRS, CDR2 YFSETQ. The CDR3 contains 14 residues. V shed 1 base, J shed 7 bases, and the junction held 5 bases outside the gene matches. CDR3 sequence reads: CASSLWDSGNIQYF. The CDR3 coding sequence is TGCGCCAGCAGCTTGTGGGACAGTGGGAACATTCAGTACTTC. The variable domain in full, with the rest retrieved from reference TRBV5-1 and TRBJ2-4, is KAGVTQTPRYLIKTRGQQVTLSCSPISGHRSVSWYQQTPGQGLQFLFEYFSETQRNKGNFPGRFSGRQFSNSRSEMNVSTLELGDSALYLCASSLWDSGNIQYFGAGTRLSVL.

This clonotype was counted at least ten times. The chain joins TRBV10-3 to TRBJ2-5; 10 bases line up with TRBD2. CDR3 size: 16 residues. Per germline, CDR1 ENHRY and CDR2 SYGVKD. J gave up 2 bases and V 6 bases, and 9 bases lay outside the gene matches. For the CDR3, the DNA is TGTGCCATCAGGAAGGAGCGGGGGGGGGTTCAAGAGACCCAGTACTTC. Protein sequence: CAIRKERGGVQETQYF.

In its sample, this clonotype was seen many times. The J gene is TRBJ1-4, the V gene TRBV7-6, with 8 nucleotides matching TRBD1. The CDR3 is 15 residues long. The junction had 3 bases not matched to a gene; V was cut back by 3 bases and J by 3 bases. Germline V lookup: CDR1 SGHVS, CDR2 FNYEAQ. In DNA, the CDR3 is TGTGCCAGCAGCTTCGGACAGGGAGCTAATGAAAAACTGTTTTTT. It translates to CASSFGQGANEKLFF.

As regards this clonotype: This CDR3 fails to terminate in the conserved phenylalanine or tryptophan, so it likely reflects a read error. The chain carries TRBV27 and TRBJ2-6, with 7 bases that match TRBD1. This CDR3 is 15 amino acids long. Trimming took 7 bases from V and 3 from J; bases not matched to a gene: 6. Germline V lookup: CDR1 MNHEY, CDR2 SMNVEV (reference sequence). The CDR3 DNA sequence: TGTGCCAGCACCAGCCAGGGGGTTGGGGCCAACGTCCTGACTAAC. Protein: CASTSQGVGANVLTN.

There are many counts of this clonotype. J is TRBJ2-5 and V is TRBV20-1; 9 bases are shared with TRBD2. The V gene end was trimmed by 4 bases and the J gene end by 5 bases; junction bases not matched to a gene: 5. The CDR3 has 13 residues. Germline loops: CDR1 DFQATT, CDR2 SNEGSKA (reference sequence). The CDR3: CSAKRGVWETQYF. Written as DNA, the CDR3 is TGCAGTGCTAAGCGGGGGGTTTGGGAGACCCAGTACTTC.

This clonotype was seen ten or more times. This chain connects TRBV20-1 to TRBJ2-7, with unresolved D. Trimming stripped 4 bases from V and 0 bases from J, with 7 bases between. The CDR3 spans 12 residues. Germline CDR1 is DFQATT and CDR2 is SNEGSKA (reference sequence). The CDR3 DNA sequence: TGCAGTGCTAAAAGGGACTCCTACGAGCAGTACTTC. Its translation: CSAKRDSYEQYF.

This clonotype came up many times. The rearrangement links TRBV13 to TRBJ2-3, with TRBD1 identical over 8 bases. Germline CDR1 PRHDT, CDR2 FYEKMQ (reference sequence). Trimming cost V 0 bases and J 3 bases; bases outside gene matches: 2. The CDR3 is made up of 15 amino acids. CDR3 sequence (DNA): TGTGCCAGCAGCTTAGGGGACAGGGCAACAGATACGCAGTATTTT. Residues: CASSLGDRATDTQYF.

Many counts were recorded for this clonotype. This chain connects TRBV3-1 to TRBJ1-2; no definite D call. The V gene's germline CDR1 is LGHDT and CDR2 YNNKEL (reference sequence). V dropped 1 base and J dropped 4 bases, with 22 bases sitting between them. CDR3 size: 18 residues. CDR3 sequence reads: CASSQAPARTLRAYGYTF. CDR3 in DNA: TGTGCCAGCAGCCAAGCCCCAGCCCGAACCCTCCGAGCCTATGGCTACACCTTC.

As regards this clonotype: Without the conserved terminal phenylalanine or tryptophan, this CDR3 likely stems from a read error. The chain links TRBV7-3 to TRBJ2-1; 7 bases match TRBD2. There are 15 residues in the CDR3. Trimming cost V 2 bases and J 4 bases; bases outside gene matches: 5. Germline V gives CDR1 SGHTA, CDR2 FQGTGA. The CDR3 sequence: CASSLGPGGYNEQFN. The CDR3 bases are TGTGCCAGCAGCTTAGGGCCGGGGGGTTACAATGAGCAGTTCAAC.